The rows below give T cell receptor beta chains drawn from one sample of a study of T cells after somatic rescue of genetic block. Some clones are missing from TCRdb's copy, which holds only in-frame ones; the method was immunoSEQ multiplex PCR. The data contain around 50,000 clones, more than 90% of them singletons. The sample was peripheral blood mononuclear cells (PBMCs). These receptors all stem from a child under two years old. CDR3s include the opening cysteine and the closing phenylalanine or tryptophan. A D gene is named only where the DNA matches it firmly. Clone sizes are given selectively: once, few, many, or a class where the clone is expanded.

D	size	V	J	CDR3	DNA
TRBD1	-	TRBV2	TRBJ2-5	CASGRDRDQETQYF	TGTGCCAGCGGCCGGGACAGGGACCAAGAGACCCAGTACTTC
-	-	TRBV15	TRBJ2-3	CATSRGGTDTQYF	TGTGCCACCAGCAGAGGTGGGACAGATACGCAGTATTTT
-	-	TRBV7-2	TRBJ2-1	CASRLAENEQFF	TGTGCCAGCAGGTTAGCGGAAAATGAGCAGTTCTTC
TRBD1	-	TRBV4-2	TRBJ2-6	CASSQDGTGVFGANVLTF	TGTGCCAGCAGCCAAGATGGGACAGGGGTTTTTGGGGCCAACGTCCTGACTTTC
-	-	TRBV5-8	TRBJ1-1	CASSKLAGVGTEAFF	TGTGCCAGCAGCAAGTTGGCAGGGGTAGGCACTGAAGCTTTCTTT
-	-	TRBV29-1	TRBJ2-5	CSVAQATQETQYF	TGCAGCGTTGCCCAGGCTACCCAAGAGACCCAGTACTTC
-	once	TRBV5-1	TRBJ2-7	CASSLAAPYEQYF	TGCGCCAGCAGCTTGGCCGCACCCTACGAGCAGTACTTC
-	-	TRBV19	TRBJ2-5	CASSKKAGETQYF	TGTGCCAGTAGTAAAAAAGCGGGAGAGACCCAGTACTTC
-	-	TRBV10-3	TRBJ2-2	CAISGHNTGELFF	TGTGCCATCAGTGGTCACAACACCGGGGAGCTGTTTTTT
-	-	TRBV4-1	TRBJ1-5	CASSRQDSNQPQHF	TGCGCCAGCAGCCGACAGGATAGCAATCAGCCCCAGCATTTT
TRBD2	-	TRBV18	TRBJ2-5	CASSMGLAGPYQETQYF	TGTGCCAGCTCGATGGGACTAGCGGGTCCTTACCAAGAGACCCAGTACTTC
TRBD1	-	TRBV30	TRBJ1-4	CAWSLRTGGENEKLFF	TGTGCCTGGAGCCTTCGGACAGGGGGCGAGAATGAAAAACTGTTTTTT
-	-	TRBV21-1	TRBJ2-2	CASNFRGLAETGELFF	TGTGCCAGCAACTTCCGGGGACTAGCGGAGACCGGGGAGCTGTTTTTT
-	-	TRBV5-6	TRBJ2-7	CASSFWGPGGHEQYF	TGTGCCAGCAGCTTTTGGGGCCCGGGGGGCCACGAGCAGTACTTC
TRBD1	few	TRBV5-1	TRBJ1-1	CASSLEQGEAFF	TGCGCCAGCAGCTTGGAACAGGGGGAAGCTTTCTTT
-	-	TRBV27	TRBJ1-5	CASSQDPNQPQHF	TGTGCCAGCAGTCAGGACCCAAATCAGCCCCAGCATTTT
-	-	TRBV4-1	TRBJ2-3	CASSQDYSGSTDTQYF	TGCGCCAGCAGCCAAGATTACAGCGGGAGCACAGATACGCAGTATTTT
-	-	TRBV5-1	TRBJ2-2	CASTGGAVTGELFF	TGCGCCAGCACGGGGGGCGCGGTCACCGGGGAGCTGTTTTTT
-	-	TRBV5-8	TRBJ1-2	CASSRGQWVLSPYGYTF	TGTGCCAGCAGTCGCGGACAGTGGGTACTAAGCCCTTATGGCTACACCTTC
-	once	TRBV30	TRBJ1-2	CAWRKDNYGYTF	TGTGCCTGGAGAAAGGACAACTATGGCTACACCTTC
-	once	TRBV28	TRBJ1-3	CASSPWVVSGNTIYF	TGTGCCAGCAGTCCTTGGGTTGTCTCTGGAAACACCATATATTTT
-	-	TRBV5-4	TRBJ2-5	CASSFRRETQYF	TGTGCCAGCAGCTTCCGTCGGGAGACCCAGTACTTC
-	-	TRBV11-2	TRBJ2-1	CASSGSWNEQFF	TGTGCCAGCAGCGGGTCTTGGAATGAGCAGTTCTTC
TRBD2	-	TRBV6-1	TRBJ2-7	CASSERLAGGGNEQYF	TGTGCCAGCAGTGAGAGACTAGCGGGAGGAGGGAACGAGCAGTACTTC
-	-	TRBV19	TRBJ2-7	CASSTGPTYEQYF	TGTGCCAGTTCTACGGGGCCTACCTACGAGCAGTACTTC
TRBD2	-	TRBV7-3	TRBJ2-1	CASSLGLASYNEQFF	TGTGCCAGCAGCCTGGGACTAGCGTCCTACAATGAGCAGTTCTTC
-	once	TRBV27	TRBJ1-5	CASSLGRARPQHF	TGTGCCAGCAGTTTAGGCAGGGCAAGGCCCCAGCATTTT
-	-	TRBV29-1	TRBJ1-1	CSVQGNTEAFF	TGCAGCGTTCAGGGGAACACTGAAGCTTTCTTT
TRBD1	-	TRBV4-2	TRBJ2-7	CASSQDPGGVDEQYF	TGTGCCAGCAGCCAAGATCCAGGGGGCGTGGACGAGCAGTACTTC
TRBD1	-	TRBV27	TRBJ2-1	CASSHRDRGFNEQFF	TGTGCCAGCAGTCACCGGGACAGGGGCTTCAATGAGCAGTTCTTC
-	-	TRBV5-6	TRBJ1-2	CASSSTGTYGYTF	TGTGCCAGCAGCTCGACAGGCACCTATGGCTACACCTTC
-	-	TRBV9	TRBJ1-5	CASSVEAGANQPQHF	TGTGCCAGCAGCGTAGAAGCGGGGGCGAATCAGCCCCAGCATTTT
-	-	TRBV4-1	TRBJ2-2	CASTATPTGELFF	TGCGCCAGCACCGCGACTCCTACCGGGGAGCTGTTTTTT
-	-	TRBV30	TRBJ2-5	CAWYRDSRSQYF	TGTGCCTGGTACCGGGACTCCCGATCTCAGTACTTC
-	-	TRBV2	TRBJ2-1	CASSFPSGEQFF	TGTGCCAGCAGTTTCCCCAGCGGTGAGCAGTTCTTC
TRBD2	-	TRBV19	TRBJ2-3	CASSRGGTQYF	TGTGCCAGTAGTCGGGGGGGTACGCAGTATTTT
TRBD2	-	TRBV19	TRBJ2-3	CASSGRADTQYF	TGTGCCAGTAGTGGGAGGGCAGATACGCAGTATTTT
TRBD2	-	TRBV5-6	TRBJ2-5	CASSRGGRETQYF	TGTGCCAGCAGCCGGGGGGGGCGCGAGACCCAGTACTTC